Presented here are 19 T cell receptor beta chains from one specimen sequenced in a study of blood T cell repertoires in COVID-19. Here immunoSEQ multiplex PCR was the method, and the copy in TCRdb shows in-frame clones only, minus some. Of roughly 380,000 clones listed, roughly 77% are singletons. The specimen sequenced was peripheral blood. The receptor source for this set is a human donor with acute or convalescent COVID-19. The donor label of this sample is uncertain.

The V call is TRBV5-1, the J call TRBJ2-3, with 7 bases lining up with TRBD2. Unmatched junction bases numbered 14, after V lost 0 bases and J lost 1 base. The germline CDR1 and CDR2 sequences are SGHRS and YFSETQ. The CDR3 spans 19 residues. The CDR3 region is CASSLAGGREAGRTDTQYF. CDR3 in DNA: TGCGCCAGCAGCTTGGCCGGGGGTAGGGAAGCGGGACGCACAGATACGCAGTATTTT.

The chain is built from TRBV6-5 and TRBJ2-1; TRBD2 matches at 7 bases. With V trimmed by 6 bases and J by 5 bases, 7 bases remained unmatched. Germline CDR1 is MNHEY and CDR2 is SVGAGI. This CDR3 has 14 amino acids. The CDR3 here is CASSRDYSNNEQFF. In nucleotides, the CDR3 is TGTGCCAGCAGCCGGGACTACTCGAACAATGAGCAGTTCTTC.

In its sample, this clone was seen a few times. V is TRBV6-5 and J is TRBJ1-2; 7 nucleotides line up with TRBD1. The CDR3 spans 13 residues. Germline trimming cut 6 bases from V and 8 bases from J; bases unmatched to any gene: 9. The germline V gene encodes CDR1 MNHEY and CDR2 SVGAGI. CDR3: CASRVTGVAGYTF. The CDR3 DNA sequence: TGTGCCAGCAGAGTTACAGGGGTAGCGGGCTACACCTTC.

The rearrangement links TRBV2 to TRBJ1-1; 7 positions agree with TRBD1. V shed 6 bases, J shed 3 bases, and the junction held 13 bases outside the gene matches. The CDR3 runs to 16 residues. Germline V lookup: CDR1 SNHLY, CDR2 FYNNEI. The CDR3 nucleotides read TGTGCCAGCAGGACCCAGGGGGGCGTCGCTTACACTGAAGCTTTCTTT. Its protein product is CASRTQGGVAYTEAFF.

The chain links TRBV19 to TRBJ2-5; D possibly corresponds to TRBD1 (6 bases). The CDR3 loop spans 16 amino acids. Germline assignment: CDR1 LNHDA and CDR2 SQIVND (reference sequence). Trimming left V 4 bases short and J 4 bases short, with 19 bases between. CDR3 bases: TGTGCCAGTAGTAGAGGGACATCCGTAGGTAGAGAGACCCAGTACTTC. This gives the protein CASSRGTSVGRETQYF.

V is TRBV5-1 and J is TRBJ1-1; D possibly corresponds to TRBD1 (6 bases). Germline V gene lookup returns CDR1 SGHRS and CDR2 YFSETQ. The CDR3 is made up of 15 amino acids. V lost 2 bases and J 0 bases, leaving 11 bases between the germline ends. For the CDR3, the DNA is TGCGCCAGCAGCTTCCAGGGGCTGGTGAACACTGAAGCTTTCTTT. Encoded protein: CASSFQGLVNTEAFF.

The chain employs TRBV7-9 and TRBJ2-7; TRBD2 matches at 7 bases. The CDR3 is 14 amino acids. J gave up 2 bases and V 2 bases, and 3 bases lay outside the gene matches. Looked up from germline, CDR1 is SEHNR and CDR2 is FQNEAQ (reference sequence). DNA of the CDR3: TGTGCCAGCAGCTTACCTAGCGGCCCCTACGAGCAGTACTTC. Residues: CASSLPSGPYEQYF. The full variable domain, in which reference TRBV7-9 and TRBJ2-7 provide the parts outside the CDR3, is DTGVSQNPRHKITKRGQNVTFRCDPISEHNRLYWYRQTLGQGPEFLTYFQNEAQLEKSRLLSDRFSAERPKGSFSTLEIQRTEQGDSAMYLCASSLPSGPYEQYFGPGTRLTVT.

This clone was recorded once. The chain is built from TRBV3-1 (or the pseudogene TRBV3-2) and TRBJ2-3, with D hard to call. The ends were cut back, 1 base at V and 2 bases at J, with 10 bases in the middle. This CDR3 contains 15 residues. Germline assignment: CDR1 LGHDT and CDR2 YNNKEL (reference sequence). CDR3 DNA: TGTGCCAGCAGCCAAGGTACTTACGTCACAGATACGCAGTATTTT. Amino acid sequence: CASSQGTYVTDTQYF.

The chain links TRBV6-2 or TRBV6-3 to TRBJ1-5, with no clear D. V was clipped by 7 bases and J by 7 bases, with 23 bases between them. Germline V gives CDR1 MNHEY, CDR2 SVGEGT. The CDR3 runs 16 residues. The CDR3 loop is CASTPGPGRGKQPQHF. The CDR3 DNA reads TGTGCCAGCACCCCCGGCCCGGGGAGAGGGAAACAGCCCCAGCATTTT.

The DNA for the CDR3 is TGTGCCAGCAGTTCTTTCCCCCAGCGGCCCAATCAGCCCCAGCATTTT. Protein sequence: CASSSFPQRPNQPQHF. The chain uses TRBV28 and TRBJ1-5; D unresolved. Germline assignment: CDR1 MDHEN and CDR2 SYDVKM. This CDR3 spans 16 amino acids. Trimming took off 4 bases at V and 3 bases at J, with 16 bases between the two ends.

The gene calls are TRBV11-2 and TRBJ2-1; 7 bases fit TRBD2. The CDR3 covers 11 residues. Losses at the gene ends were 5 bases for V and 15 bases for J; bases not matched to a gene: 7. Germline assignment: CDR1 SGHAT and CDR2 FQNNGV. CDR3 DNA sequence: TGTGCCAGCAGCACGCGGGGGTCGGTGTTCTTC. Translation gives CASSTRGSVFF. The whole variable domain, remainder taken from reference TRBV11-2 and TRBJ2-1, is EAGVAQSPRYKIIEKRQSVAFWCNPISGHATLYWYQQILGQGPKLLIQFQNNGVVDDSQLPKDRFSAERLKGVDSTLKIQPAKLEDSAVYLCASSTRGSVFFGPGTRLTVL.

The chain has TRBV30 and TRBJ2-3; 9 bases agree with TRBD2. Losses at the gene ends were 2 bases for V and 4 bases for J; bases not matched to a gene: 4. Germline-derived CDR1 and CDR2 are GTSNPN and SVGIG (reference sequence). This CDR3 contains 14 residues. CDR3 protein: CAWSKGGGADTQYF. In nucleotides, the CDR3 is TGTGCCTGGAGTAAGGGCGGGGGGGCAGATACGCAGTATTTT.

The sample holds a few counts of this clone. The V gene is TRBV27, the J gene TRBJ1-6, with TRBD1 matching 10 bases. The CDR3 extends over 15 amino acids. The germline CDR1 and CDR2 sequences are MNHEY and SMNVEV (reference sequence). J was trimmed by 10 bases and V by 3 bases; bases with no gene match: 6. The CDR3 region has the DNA TGTGCCAGCAGTTTGTCCGGGACAGGGGCCTCACCCCTCCACTTT. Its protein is CASSLSGTGASPLHF.

The CDR3 loop is CSVSRIATNEKLFF. DNA of the CDR3: TGCAGCGTTTCCAGAATTGCAACTAATGAAAAACTGTTTTTT. V and J are TRBV29-1 and TRBJ1-4; D ambiguous. Per germline, CDR1 SQVTM and CDR2 ANQGSEA. The CDR3 sequence is 14 residues long. Trimming took off 5 bases at V and 0 bases at J, with 10 bases between the two ends.

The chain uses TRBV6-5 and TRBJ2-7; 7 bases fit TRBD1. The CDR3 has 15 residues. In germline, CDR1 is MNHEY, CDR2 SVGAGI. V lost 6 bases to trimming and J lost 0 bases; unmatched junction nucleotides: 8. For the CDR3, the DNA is TGTGCCAGCAGGAGGGACCGGGACAGCTCCTACGAGCAGTACTTC. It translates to CASRRDRDSSYEQYF.

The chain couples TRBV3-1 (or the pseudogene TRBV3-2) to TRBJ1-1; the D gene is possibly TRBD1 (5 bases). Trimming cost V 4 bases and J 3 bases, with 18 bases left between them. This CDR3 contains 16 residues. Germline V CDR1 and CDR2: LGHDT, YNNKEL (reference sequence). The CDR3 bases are TGTGCCAGCAGCCGCCCTGGAAGGGGAGGGGACACTGAAGCTTTCTTT. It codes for CASSRPGRGGDTEAFF.

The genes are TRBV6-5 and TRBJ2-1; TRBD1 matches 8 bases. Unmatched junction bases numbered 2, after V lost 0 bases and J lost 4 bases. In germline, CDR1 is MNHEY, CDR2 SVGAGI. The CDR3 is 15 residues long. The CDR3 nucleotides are TGTGCCAGCAGTTACTCGGACAGGGCGTACAATGAGCAGTTCTTC. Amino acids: CASSYSDRAYNEQFF.

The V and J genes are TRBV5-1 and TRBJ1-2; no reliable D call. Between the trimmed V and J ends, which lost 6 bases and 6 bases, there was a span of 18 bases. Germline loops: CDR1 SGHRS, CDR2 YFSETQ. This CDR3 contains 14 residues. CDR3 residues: CASTNVATVDGYTF. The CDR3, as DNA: TGCGCCAGCACCAATGTCGCAACAGTCGATGGCTACACCTTC.

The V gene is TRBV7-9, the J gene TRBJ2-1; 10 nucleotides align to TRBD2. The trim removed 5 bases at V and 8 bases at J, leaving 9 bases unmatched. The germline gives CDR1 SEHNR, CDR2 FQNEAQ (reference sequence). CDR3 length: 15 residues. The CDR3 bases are TGTGCCAGCAGCCGAACTAGCGGGAAGAAGGATGAGCAGTTCTTC. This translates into CASSRTSGKKDEQFF.